This T cell receptor beta chain was recorded in a study of identical twins. Per germline, CDR1 SQVTM and CDR2 ANQGSEA. The CDR3 covers 12 residues. V lost 6 bases and J lost 3; bases outside the gene matches: 4. TCRdb reanalysed the 5' RACE reads using MiXCR and keeps one entry per CDR3 protein. The data hold 300,000 to 400,000 distinct CDR3 sequences, with roughly 9% observed a single time. With no exceptions, donors were healthy Caucasians. This clonotype was counted at least ten times. The chain employs TRBV29-1 and TRBJ1-1; TRBD1 matches 7 bases. Material: naive T cells sorted from blood. This TCR was sampled from a woman aged 45-65 years in good health. CDR3 in amino acids: CSVWDSYTEAFF. CDR3 in DNA: TGCAGCGTCTGGGACAGCTACACTGAAGCTTTCTTT.